These 14 T cell receptor beta chains originate from one sample sequenced in a study of cytomegalovirus exposure and HLA in healthy donors. TCRdb's copy holds only in-frame clones and misses some; the assay was immunoSEQ multiplex PCR. The sample records more than 45,000 clones, about 95% being singletons. The specimen was PBMCs. These TCRs come from a man aged 18-30 years in good health and CMV-seronegative.

The chain employs TRBV2 and TRBJ2-1, with D possibly being TRBD2 (5 bases). The CDR3 contains 16 residues. CDR1 is SNHLY and CDR2 is FYNNEI in the germline V gene. Trimming stripped 4 bases from V and 5 bases from J, with 18 bases between. In nucleotides, the CDR3 is TGTGCCAGCAGTGTGGACTCCGCTTCGGCTAACAATGAGCAGTTCTTC. Protein sequence: CASSVDSASANNEQFF. The full variable domain, with the rest looked up from reference TRBV2 and TRBJ2-1, is EPEVTQTPSHQVTQMGQEVILRCVPISNHLYFYWYRQILGQKVEFLVSFYNNEISEKSEIFDDQFSVERPDGSNFTLKIRSTKLEDSAMYFCASSVDSASANNEQFFGPGTRLTVL.

The chain links TRBV19 to TRBJ1-3; D call uncertain. The germline CDR1 and CDR2 sequences are LNHDA and SQIVND (reference sequence). V was clipped by 8 bases and J by 4 bases, with 15 bases between them. This CDR3 spans 14 amino acids. CDR3 protein: CASSTTPGGNTIYF. The DNA of the CDR3 is TGTGCCAGTTCGACCACCCCGGGAGGAAACACCATATATTTT.

This sequence joins TRBV14 and TRBJ2-6; a possible D gene is TRBD2 (6 bases). Trimming removed 3 bases at V and 0 bases at J, with 18 bases between. Germline assignment: CDR1 SGHDN and CDR2 FVKESK. The CDR3 sequence is 19 residues long. CDR3: CASSQPRGSRFSGANVLTF. CDR3 in DNA: TGTGCCAGCAGCCAGCCCCGGGGGTCCCGCTTCTCTGGGGCCAACGTCCTGACTTTC.

The chain is built from TRBV4-3 and TRBJ2-6; D gene unclear. The CDR3 sequence is 15 residues long. Germline V gene lookup returns CDR1 LGHNA and CDR2 YSLEER. V lost 4 bases to trimming and J lost 0 bases, with 7 bases between them. The CDR3 loop reads CASSPVVSGANVLTF. CDR3 DNA: TGCGCCAGCAGCCCGGTTGTCTCTGGGGCCAACGTCCTGACTTTC.

This rearrangement joins TRBV12-5 to TRBJ2-1, with 9 bases matching TRBD1. From germline, CDR1 is LGHNT and CDR2 FRNRAP. The CDR3 is 20 residues long. V shed 3 bases and J 5 bases; nucleotides not matched to a gene: 20. The CDR3 reads CASGFTAQRWDRVRHNEQFF. The CDR3 nucleotides are TGTGCTAGTGGTTTCACCGCCCAACGCTGGGACAGGGTGCGGCACAATGAGCAGTTCTTC. The full variable domain, completed using reference TRBV12-5 and TRBJ2-1, is DARVTQTPRHKVTEMGQEVTMRCQPILGHNTVFWYRQTMMQGLELLAYFRNRAPLDDSGMPKDRFSAEMPDATLATLKIQPSEPRDSAVYFCASGFTAQRWDRVRHNEQFFGPGTRLTVL.

The chain combines TRBV5-6 with TRBJ2-3, with 11 bases aligning to TRBD2. The CDR3 is made up of 16 amino acids. V was clipped by 4 bases and J by 6 bases; unmatched bases: 10. Germline CDR1 SGHDT, CDR2 YYEEEE. CDR3 sequence reads: CASSLPLAGGSDTQYF. The DNA of the CDR3 is TGTGCCAGCAGCCTCCCCCTAGCGGGAGGTTCCGATACGCAGTATTTT.

V and J are TRBV28 and TRBJ2-1; TRBD2 agrees at 13 bases. This CDR3 comprises 17 residues. Germline V gives CDR1 MDHEN, CDR2 SYDVKM. V lost 4 bases to trimming and J lost 6 bases; unmatched junction nucleotides: 9. The CDR3 sequence: CASSSDKTSGRPNEQFF. CDR3 DNA: TGTGCCAGCAGTTCCGATAAGACTAGCGGGAGGCCCAATGAGCAGTTCTTC.

The CDR3: CATMEGAGNTIYF. In DNA form, the CDR3 reads TGTGCCACCATGGAAGGGGCTGGAAACACCATATATTTT. J is TRBJ1-3 and V is TRBV7-8, with D maybe TRBD1 (5 bases). V was clipped by 10 bases and J by 2 bases, with 12 bases between them. The germline CDR1 and CDR2 sequences are SGHVS and FQNEAQ. The CDR3 totals 13 residues.

The chain employs TRBV13 and TRBJ1-1; D unclear. Per germline, CDR1 PRHDT and CDR2 FYEKMQ (reference sequence). The CDR3 consists of 13 residues. V shed 7 bases and J shed 3 bases, with 12 bases lying between them. DNA for the CDR3: TGTGCCAGCATGCGGGAAATTGACACTGAAGCTTTCTTT. This sequence encodes CASMREIDTEAFF.

The chain employs TRBV9 and TRBJ2-1; the match to TRBD2 covers 8 bases. Trimming took 4 bases from V and 0 from J; bases not matched to a gene: 6. Germline CDR1 is SGDLS and CDR2 is YYNGEE. This CDR3 contains 16 residues. The CDR3 sequence: CASSPVAGSSYNEQFF. The CDR3 DNA sequence: TGTGCCAGCAGCCCAGTAGCGGGATCCTCCTACAATGAGCAGTTCTTC.

Turning to this clone: The junction differs from germline at one of its ends, possibly a read error. The chain employs TRBV19 and TRBJ2-7, with D possibly matching TRBD2 (6 bases). CDR3 size: 14 residues. Germline assignment: CDR1 LNHDA and CDR2 SQIVND (reference sequence). The CDR3 region is CASSSWRDQGEQYF. The CDR3 region has the DNA TGTGCCAGCAGTAGTTGGAGGGACCAGGGCGAGCAGTACTTC.

This chain links TRBV28 with TRBJ2-5, with TRBD1 identical over 7 bases. The CDR3 is 13 amino acids. Trimming took 7 bases from V and 5 from J; bases not matched to a gene: 7. Germline CDR1 reads MDHEN; CDR2 reads SYDVKM. The CDR3 sequence: CASTTGDGETQYF. In DNA, the CDR3 is TGTGCCAGCACAACAGGGGACGGGGAGACCCAGTACTTC. The full variable domain, its missing parts supplied by reference TRBV28 and TRBJ2-5, is DVKVTQSSRYLVKRTGEKVFLECVQDMDHENMFWYRQDPGLGLRLIYFSYDVKMKEKGDIPEGYSVSREKKERFSLILESASTNQTSMYLCASTTGDGETQYFGPGTRLLVL.

The rearrangement joins TRBV11-3 to TRBJ2-5, with 8 bases fitting TRBD2. Trimming at V came to 4 bases and at J to 5 bases, leaving 3 bases not matched to a gene. The CDR3 is 13 residues long. Per germline, CDR1 SGHNT and CDR2 YENEEA. In DNA, the CDR3 is TGTGCCAGCAGCTCCGGGAGGGGTGAGACCCAGTACTTC. Protein product: CASSSGRGETQYF.

The genes are TRBV15 and TRBJ2-4, with a weak D call TRBD1 (5 bases). The CDR3 has 19 amino acids. Germline lookup yields CDR1 LNHNV and CDR2 YYDKDF (reference sequence). V lost 0 bases to trimming and J lost 0 bases, with 18 bases between them. The DNA of the CDR3 is TGTGCCACCAGCAGAGACCCCTCGAACAGGCGTCAAGCCAAAAACATTCAGTACTTC. Amino acid sequence: CATSRDPSNRRQAKNIQYF.